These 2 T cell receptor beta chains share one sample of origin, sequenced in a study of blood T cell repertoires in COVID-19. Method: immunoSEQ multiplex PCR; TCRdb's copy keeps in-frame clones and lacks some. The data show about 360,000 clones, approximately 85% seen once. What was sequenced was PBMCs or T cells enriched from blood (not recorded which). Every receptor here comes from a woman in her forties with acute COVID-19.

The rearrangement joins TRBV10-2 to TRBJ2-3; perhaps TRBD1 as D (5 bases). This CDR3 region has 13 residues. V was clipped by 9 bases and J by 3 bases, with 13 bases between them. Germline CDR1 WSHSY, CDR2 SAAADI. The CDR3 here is CASIDSSTDTQYF. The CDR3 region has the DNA TGCGCCAGTATTGACAGTTCGACAGATACGCAGTATTTT.

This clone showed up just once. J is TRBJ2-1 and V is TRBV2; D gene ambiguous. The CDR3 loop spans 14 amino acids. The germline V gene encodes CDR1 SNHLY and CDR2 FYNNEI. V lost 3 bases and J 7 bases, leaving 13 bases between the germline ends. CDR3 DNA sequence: TGTGCCAGCAGTGATTCGAGACACCAGAATGAGCAGTTCTTC. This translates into CASSDSRHQNEQFF. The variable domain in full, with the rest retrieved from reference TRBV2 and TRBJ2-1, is EPEVTQTPSHQVTQMGQEVILRCVPISNHLYFYWYRQILGQKVEFLVSFYNNEISEKSEIFDDQFSVERPDGSNFTLKIRSTKLEDSAMYFCASSDSRHQNEQFFGPGTRLTVL.